The present T cell receptor (beta chain) was sequenced within a study of response to subunit inactivated influenza vaccine. Concerning this clonotype itself: Its target is not known.

The junction had 12 bases not matched to a gene; V was cut back by 7 bases and J by 6 bases. This CDR3 comprises 14 residues. General study findings and limits: Seasonal influenza vaccination, on each occasion, was suggested by the authors to recruit few new T cells.

TCRdb reanalysed the RT-PCR reads using MiXCR and keeps one entry per CDR3 protein. The profile shows hundreds of thousands of distinct CDR3 sequences, about 10% of them singletons. This same sample was also part of a study on T cells expressing NK-cell markers. Per that paper: It was by 5'RACE template switching with UMIs that TCR beta cDNA was made. The CD3+CD56-NKG2C+ fraction was also led by these clonotypes in several donors. Whether expanded NKG2C+ T cell clones were HCMV specific stayed uncertain.

This chain connects TRBV12-3 or TRBV12-4 to TRBJ2-7, with 7 bases lining up with TRBD1. The clonotype was recovered from a middle-aged man who received an inactivated influenza vaccine. The sequencing here drew on PBMCs from blood, taken on the day of vaccination. CDR3 residues: CASTYSGGRGEQYF. The CDR3, as DNA: TGTGCCAGCACCTATTCAGGGGGTAGAGGCGAGCAGTACTTC.